Below, 21 T cell receptor beta chains from the same sample are listed, as sequenced in a study of CD8 T cells in Susac syndrome. Reverse transcription of about 0.45 to 1 ug RNA used random hexamers. In TCRdb, the immunoSEQ multiplex PCR reads were re-called with MiXCR into one record per CDR3 protein. Among about 110,000 distinct CDR3 sequences listed, about 96% were seen once. Source material: CD4+ T cells from PBMCs. The receptors shown here come from a human donor in good health.

The gene calls are TRBV7-8 and TRBJ2-3, with D perhaps TRBD2 (5 bases). The CDR3 spans 14 residues. V lost 2 bases, J lost 3 bases, and 9 bases lay in between. Germline CDR1 is SGHVS and CDR2 is FQNEAQ. The CDR3 region is CASSLTDWTDTQYF. DNA for the CDR3: TGTGCCAGCAGCTTAACGGACTGGACAGATACGCAGTATTTT.

V usage is TRBV7-2 and J usage is TRBJ2-3, with TRBD1 identical over 8 bases. After removal of 5 bases from V and 11 bases from J, the junction contained 3 bases not matched to a gene. CDR3 length: 11 residues. Germline CDR1 is SGHTA and CDR2 is FQGNSA. CDR3 bases: TGTGCCAGCAGCGCGGACAGGGAGCAGTATTTT. Encoded protein: CASSADREQYF.

V gene TRBV20-1 combines with J gene TRBJ2-3; 7 positions match TRBD2. Germline V gives CDR1 DFQATT, CDR2 SNEGSKA (reference sequence). The CDR3 covers 14 residues. With 5 bases clipped from V and 3 bases from J, the junction kept 8 bases outside the gene matches. The CDR3 protein is CSAPPSGFTDTQYF. DNA for the CDR3: TGCAGTGCTCCCCCTAGCGGTTTTACAGATACGCAGTATTTT.

The V call is TRBV7-2, the J call TRBJ2-5, with a tentative D call TRBD2 (7 bases). The CDR3 has 15 residues. From germline, CDR1 is SGHTA and CDR2 FQGNSA. V was clipped by 5 bases and J by 5 bases, with 18 bases between them. The CDR3: CASSRGGVGLETQYF. In nucleotides, the CDR3 is TGTGCCAGCAGCAGGGGGGGTGTAGGTTTGGAGACCCAGTACTTC.

The chain recombines TRBV29-1 with TRBJ1-6, with D possibly being TRBD1 (6 bases). CDR3 size: 14 residues. V was clipped by 6 bases and J by 7 bases, with 16 bases between them. Germline CDR1 is SQVTM and CDR2 is ANQGSEA. CDR3 DNA: TGCAGCGTCGGAGGGGGTCTCCTAAATTCACCCCTCCACTTT. This codes for CSVGGGLLNSPLHF.

This sequence joins TRBV19 and TRBJ2-3; D may be TRBD1 or TRBD2 (5 bases each). This CDR3 is built from 13 residues. Trimming took 7 bases from V and 10 from J, leaving 18 bases between them. Per the germline V gene, CDR1 is LNHDA and CDR2 is SQIVND (reference sequence). The CDR3 spells CASKPGPMSSQYF. The CDR3 DNA reads TGTGCCAGTAAGCCGGGACCTATGTCGTCGCAGTATTTT. The complete variable domain, with remaining parts taken from reference TRBV19 and TRBJ2-3, reads DGGITQSPKYLFRKEGQNVTLSCEQNLNHDAMYWYRQDPGQGLRLIYYSQIVNDFQKGDIAEGYSVSREKKESFPLTVTSAQKNPTAFYLCASKPGPMSSQYFGPGTRLTVL.

This chain uses TRBV15 with TRBJ2-6; no firm D call. The germline V gene encodes CDR1 LNHNV and CDR2 YYDKDF (reference sequence). V dropped 3 bases and J dropped 0 bases, with 6 bases sitting between them. CDR3 length: 15 amino acids. This CDR3 reads CATSRRSSGANVLTF. DNA of the CDR3: TGTGCCACCAGCAGGCGAAGCTCTGGGGCCAACGTCCTGACTTTC.

The CDR3 region is CASSQAGGETQYF. As DNA, the CDR3 is TGTGCCAGCAGCCAGGCGGGGGGGGAGACCCAGTACTTC. This chain joins TRBV3-1 and TRBJ2-5; 9 bases match TRBD2. After removal of 3 bases from V and 5 bases from J, the junction contained 1 base not matched to a gene. The CDR3 extends over 13 amino acids. The germline V gene encodes CDR1 LGHDT and CDR2 YNNKEL (reference sequence).

The chain's CDR3 is CASSLNAGELFF. CDR3 coding DNA: TGTGCCAGCAGCCTTAACGCCGGGGAGCTGTTTTTT. The rearrangement joins TRBV27 to TRBJ2-2; D is unclear. Germline-derived CDR1 and CDR2 are MNHEY and SMNVEV (reference sequence). The ends were cut back, 6 bases at V and 6 bases at J, with 8 bases in the middle. The CDR3 loop spans 12 amino acids.

CDR3 nucleotide sequence: TGTGCCAGCAGTTTGCGGGACAGGCCCATCTATGGCTACACCTTC. Encoded protein: CASSLRDRPIYGYTF. The rearrangement links TRBV27 to TRBJ1-2; the match to TRBD1 covers 8 bases. This CDR3 is 15 amino acids long. CDR1 MNHEY and CDR2 SMNVEV come from the germline V gene (reference sequence). Germline trimming cut 3 bases from V and 4 bases from J; bases unmatched to any gene: 7.

This rearrangement joins TRBV5-1 to TRBJ2-1; D gene unclear. Germline V gene data show CDR1 as SGHRS and CDR2 as YFSETQ. With 0 bases removed from V and 0 bases from J, the gap between germline ends came to 10 bases. This CDR3 spans 16 amino acids. CDR3 coding DNA: TGCGCCAGCAGCTTGGCCGGCTCAAGCTCCTACAATGAGCAGTTCTTC. Translation gives CASSLAGSSSYNEQFF.

This rearrangement joins TRBV6-5 to TRBJ2-7; 7 nucleotides align to TRBD1. CDR3 size: 14 residues. The germline gives CDR1 MNHEY, CDR2 SVGAGI. V lost 6 bases and J lost 5; bases outside the gene matches: 10. In DNA, the CDR3 is TGTGCCAGCAGGCCTTACCTAGGGGGCCACGAGCAGTACTTC. It codes for CASRPYLGGHEQYF.

This clonotype was observed a single time. This rearrangement joins TRBV4-3 to TRBJ2-1; the D gene is possibly TRBD2 (5 bases). Between the trimmed V and J ends, which lost 0 bases and 7 bases, there was a span of 10 bases. This CDR3 spans 14 amino acids. Germline V gene lookup returns CDR1 LGHNA and CDR2 YSLEER. The CDR3 sequence is CASSQEGGRNEQFF. The CDR3 DNA reads TGCGCCAGCAGCCAAGAAGGAGGCCGGAATGAGCAGTTCTTC.

This rearrangement joins TRBV5-1 to TRBJ2-7, with D uncertain. This CDR3 is 13 amino acids long. CDR1 and CDR2 from the germline V gene are SGHRS and YFSETQ. Trimming left V 2 bases short and J 6 bases short, with 12 bases between. The DNA of the CDR3 is TGCGCCAGCAGCTTTGGCCAGTCGTTCGAGCAGTACTTC. As protein: CASSFGQSFEQYF.

This chain connects TRBV12-3 or TRBV12-4 to TRBJ2-7; either TRBD1 or TRBD2 may supply D (6 bases each). V lost 7 bases and J lost 7, with 11 bases in between. The CDR3 covers 11 residues. The CDR3 DNA sequence: TGTGCCAGCACCATAGGGGGGGAGCAGTACTTC. This translates into CASTIGGEQYF.

The genes are TRBV3-1 and TRBJ1-1; D is undetermined. V lost 3 bases and J 8 bases, leaving 7 bases between the germline ends. The CDR3 extends over 11 amino acids. Germline CDR1 and CDR2: LGHDT and YNNKEL (reference sequence). The CDR3 loop is CASSHRAEAFF. CDR3 nucleotide sequence: TGTGCCAGCAGCCACCGGGCCGAAGCTTTCTTT.

The chain joins TRBV18 to TRBJ2-3; D is undetermined. CDR1 is KGHSH and CDR2 is LQKENI in the germline V gene. The V end lost 2 bases, the J end lost 1 base, and 7 bases lay between the germline ends. This CDR3 region has 14 residues. CDR3 residues: CASSPNPGTDTQYF. The CDR3 bases are TGTGCCAGCTCACCAAATCCGGGCACAGATACGCAGTATTTT.

The CDR3 protein is CASSYSRTGLYNSPLHF. The CDR3 nucleotides are TGTGCCAGCAGTTACTCAAGGACAGGACTCTATAATTCACCCCTCCACTTT. The chain combines TRBV6-5 with TRBJ1-6; 7 positions match TRBD1. V shed 0 bases and J 3 bases; nucleotides not matched to a gene: 5. This CDR3 is built from 17 residues. Germline V gene data show CDR1 as MNHEY and CDR2 as SVGAGI.

V gene TRBV29-1 combines with J gene TRBJ2-1; 13 bases line up with TRBD2. V lost 0 bases and J lost 6; bases outside the gene matches: 5. The CDR3 consists of 16 residues. The germline V gene encodes CDR1 SQVTM and CDR2 ANQGSEA. Here the CDR3 reads CSVEDSRTSGSNEQFF. CDR3 nucleotides: TGCAGCGTTGAAGATTCAAGGACTAGCGGGAGCAATGAGCAGTTCTTC.

The rearrangement links TRBV12-3 or TRBV12-4 to TRBJ2-7; either TRBD1 or TRBD2 may supply D (5 bases each). CDR3 length: 14 amino acids. Trimming took off 7 bases at V and 5 bases at J, with 18 bases between the two ends. CDR3 in amino acids: CASTPRGETHEQYF. The CDR3 DNA reads TGTGCCAGCACCCCTCGAGGGGAGACCCACGAGCAGTACTTC.

The chain employs TRBV2 and TRBJ1-5, with 11 positions matching TRBD1. The V segment lost 4 bases and the J segment 9 bases; nucleotides outside the gene matches: 8. CDR3 length: 15 residues. CDR1 SNHLY and CDR2 FYNNEI come from the germline V gene. The CDR3 nucleotides are TGTGCCAGCAGTGCTACGGACAGGGGGCGCGCGCCCCAGCATTTT. Amino acids: CASSATDRGRAPQHF.